Listed below are T cell receptor beta chains from one sample, sequenced in a study of T cell responses to AZD1222 COVID-19 vaccine. The repertoire was sequenced with immunoSEQ multiplex PCR; TCRdb's copy has only in-frame clones and lacks some. The table shows some 82,000 clones, with 80% to 90% occurring only once. The sample consisted of peripheral blood, taken on day 0 of AZD1222 vaccination. These receptors all stem from an adult in good health. The CDR3 runs from the conserved cysteine through the conserved F or W. A D gene is named only where the DNA matches it firmly. Clone size appears in some rows only: once, few, many, or a class for an expanded clone.

.	TRBV7-3	TRBJ1-1	.	CASSLVGGGGTEAFF	TGTGCCAGCAGCTTAGTTGGGGGTGGCGGCACTGAAGCTTTCTTT
.	TRBV6-2/TRBV6-3	TRBJ1-2	TRBD1	CASSTSRGLAGYTF	TGTGCCAGCAGTACTTCCAGGGGGTTAGCTGGCTACACCTTC
.	TRBV4-1	TRBJ1-2	TRBD1	CASSQVQGQDAGYTF	TGCGCCAGCAGCCAAGTACAGGGGCAGGACGCTGGCTACACCTTC
.	TRBV6-4	TRBJ2-2	.	CASSDSHNTGELFF	TGTGCCAGCAGTGACTCCCATAACACCGGGGAGCTGTTTTTT
once	TRBV9	TRBJ2-1	TRBD2	CASSVQGLAGEYNEQFF	TGTGCCAGCAGCGTTCAGGGGCTAGCGGGGGAATACAATGAGCAGTTCTTC
few	TRBV7-2	TRBJ2-3	TRBD2	CASRYGGGTDTQYF	TGTGCCAGCAGATACGGGGGGGGCACAGATACGCAGTATTTT
.	TRBV6-5	TRBJ1-4	TRBD1	CASSRDRGSEKLFF	TGTGCCAGCAGTCGGGACAGGGGTAGTGAAAAACTGTTTTTT
.	TRBV6-6	TRBJ1-3	.	CASSYSLDSAGNTIYF	TGTGCCAGCAGTTACTCGTTGGACAGTGCTGGAAACACCATATATTTT
few	TRBV30	TRBJ1-5	.	CAWSPGHSGRAYNQPQHF	TGTGCCTGGAGTCCGGGCCACTCAGGGAGGGCCTACAATCAGCCCCAGCATTTT
.	TRBV19	TRBJ2-3	TRBD2	CASTPWGLAGVSTDTQYF	TGTGCCAGTACCCCGTGGGGACTAGCGGGAGTTTCCACAGATACGCAGTATTTT
.	TRBV7-9	TRBJ1-2	TRBD1	CASSSLTGPYGYTF	TGTGCCAGCAGCTCCTTGACAGGGCCCTATGGCTACACCTTC
once	TRBV4-3	TRBJ1-2	.	CASSPDRTNYGYTF	TGCGCCAGCAGCCCGGACAGAACTAACTATGGCTACACCTTC
.	TRBV3-1/TRBV3-2	TRBJ1-2	.	CASSQGEQGPNYGYTF	TGTGCCAGCAGCCAAGGGGAACAGGGCCCTAACTATGGCTACACCTTC
.	TRBV5-1	TRBJ2-2	TRBD1	CASSLPDRAGTGELFF	TGCGCCAGCAGCTTGCCCGACAGGGCGGGCACCGGGGAGCTGTTTTTT
.	TRBV18	TRBJ1-5	.	CASSPLSPGGSNQPQHF	TGTGCCAGCTCACCATTATCGCCGGGTGGGAGCAATCAGCCCCAGCATTTT
.	TRBV6-1	TRBJ2-1	TRBD2	CASSDSGGISTFF	TGTGCCAGCAGTGATAGCGGGGGGATCTCAACCTTCTTC
.	TRBV19	TRBJ1-1	.	CATLPSQWEAREAFF	TGTGCCACCCTCCCGTCCCAGTGGGAGGCTCGGGAAGCTTTCTTT
.	TRBV7-8	TRBJ1-3	.	CASSLRGGNSGNTIYF	TGTGCCAGCAGCTTACGAGGGGGGAACTCTGGAAACACCATATATTTT
.	TRBV28	TRBJ1-3	.	CASLSTRTGNTIYF	TGTGCCAGCTTGTCCACGCGGACTGGAAACACCATATATTTT
.	TRBV2	TRBJ1-2	.	CASSDLGSSNYGYTF	TGTGCCAGCAGTGATTTGGGTTCCTCCAACTATGGCTACACCTTC
.	TRBV5-6	TRBJ2-7	.	CASSLGLVEQYF	TGTGCCAGCAGCTTGGGACTTGTGGAGCAGTACTTC
.	TRBV24-1	TRBJ1-6	.	CATSDPREYNSPLHF	TGTGCCACCAGTGACCCCAGGGAATATAATTCACCCCTCCACTTT
.	TRBV6-5	TRBJ1-4	.	CASSSAGTRREKLFF	TGTGCCAGCAGTTCAGCCGGGACAAGGAGAGAAAAACTGTTTTTT
.	TRBV7-9	TRBJ1-6	.	CASSLEVGGSYNSPLHF	TGTGCCAGCAGCTTAGAGGTGGGAGGCTCCTATAATTCACCCCTCCACTTT
.	TRBV5-8	TRBJ1-1	.	CASSRAALAFF	TGTGCCAGCAGCCGGGCGGCTTTAGCTTTCTTT
.	TRBV5-8	TRBJ1-6	.	CASSLAGSYNSPLHF	TGTGCCAGCAGCTTGGCGGGGTCCTATAATTCACCCCTCCACTTT
.	TRBV5-5	TRBJ1-5	.	CASSGGPNQPQHF	TGTGCCAGCAGCGGGGGACCAAATCAGCCCCAGCATTTT
.	TRBV20-1	TRBJ1-3	.	CSASSGNTIYF	TGCAGTGCTAGCTCTGGAAACACCATATATTTT
.	TRBV12-3/TRBV12-4	TRBJ1-6	.	CASAQRFDSPLHF	TGTGCCAGCGCCCAGCGGTTTGATTCACCCCTCCACTTT
.	TRBV7-3	TRBJ1-1	.	CASRQGPNTEAFF	TGTGCCAGCAGGCAGGGACCGAACACTGAAGCTTTCTTT
.	TRBV29-1	TRBJ1-4	.	CSVEHGPNEKLFF	TGCAGCGTTGAACACGGACCTAATGAAAAACTGTTTTTT
.	TRBV9	TRBJ1-3	.	CASSVARGSGNTIYF	TGTGCCAGCAGCGTAGCCAGGGGCTCTGGAAACACCATATATTTT
.	TRBV7-2	TRBJ1-1	.	CASSPRGGGTNTEAFF	TGTGCCAGCAGCCCCCGTGGAGGGGGAACGAACACTGAAGCTTTCTTT
.	TRBV28	TRBJ2-5	.	CASNKRSGASTQYF	TGTGCCAGCAACAAAAGGTCAGGGGCTTCGACCCAGTACTTC
.	TRBV28	TRBJ2-7	.	CASSLRAGPYEQYF	TGTGCCAGCAGTTTAAGGGCAGGACCCTACGAGCAGTACTTC
.	TRBV9	TRBJ2-2	TRBD2	CASSVALAGDTGELFF	TGTGCCAGCAGCGTAGCTCTAGCGGGGGATACCGGGGAGCTGTTTTTT
.	TRBV3-1/TRBV3-2	TRBJ1-2	.	CASSQGSSNYGYTF	TGTGCCAGCAGCCAAGGGTCATCTAACTATGGCTACACCTTC
.	TRBV7-2	TRBJ2-3	.	CASSFRGTDTQYF	TGTGCCAGCAGCTTTCGTGGGACAGATACGCAGTATTTT
.	TRBV10-3	TRBJ1-1	.	CAIREGPGGSGEAFF	TGTGCCATCAGAGAAGGTCCCGGGGGCAGCGGTGAAGCTTTCTTT
.	TRBV5-5	TRBJ1-1	TRBD1	CASSPRTGWPEAFF	TGTGCCAGCAGCCCGCGGACAGGGTGGCCTGAAGCTTTCTTT
once	TRBV5-1	TRBJ1-1	.	CASSFQAGTKNTEAFF	TGCGCCAGCAGCTTCCAGGCAGGAACTAAGAACACTGAAGCTTTCTTT